This paragraph covers one TCR beta chain sequence. The germline V gene encodes CDR1 KGHSH and CDR2 LQKENI. Between the trimmed V and J ends, which lost 6 bases and 2 bases, there was a span of 17 bases. This CDR3 is 16 amino acids long. The sample comes from a study of OX40 agonist ivuxolimab in advanced cancers. Study in general: Those enrolled were roughly 80% male, with a mean age of approximately 60 years and ages from 23 to 79. Under the entry rules, prior anti-PD-1, anti-PD-L1 or anti-CTLA-4 therapy was allowed, and 40% had some.

Sequencing used immunoSEQ multiplex PCR; TCRdb keeps in-frame clones, though not all of them. Found here are tens of thousands of clones, 89% of them singletons; the top ten hold approximately 0.19%. Sequences were derived from CD4+ or CD8+ T cells sorted from blood, sampled in a trial of the OX40 agonist ivuxolimab. This chain uses TRBV18 with TRBJ1-3, with D perhaps TRBD1 (5 bases). This TCR came from an adult with an advanced solid tumor such as melanoma, head and neck, liver or kidney cancer. CDR3 in DNA: TGTGCCAGCTCCCCCAGGGATCACACGACTGGAAACACCATATATTTT. Its translation: CASSPRDHTTGNTIYF.